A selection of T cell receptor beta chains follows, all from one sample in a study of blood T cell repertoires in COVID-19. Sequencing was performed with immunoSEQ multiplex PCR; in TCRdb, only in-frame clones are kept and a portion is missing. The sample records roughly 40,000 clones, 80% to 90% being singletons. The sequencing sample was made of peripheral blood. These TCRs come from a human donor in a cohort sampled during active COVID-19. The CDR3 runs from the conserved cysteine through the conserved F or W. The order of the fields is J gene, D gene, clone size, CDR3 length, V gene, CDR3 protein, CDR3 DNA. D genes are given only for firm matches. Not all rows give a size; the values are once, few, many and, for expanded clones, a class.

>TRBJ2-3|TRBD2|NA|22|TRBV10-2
CASRPPTRLAGWRVVGTDTQYF
TGCGCCAGCAGGCCACCCACAAGACTAGCGGGGTGGCGAGTGGTAGGCACAGATACGCAGTATTTT
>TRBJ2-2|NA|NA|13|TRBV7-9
CASPRGRNGELFF
TGTGCCAGCCCCCGGGGTAGGAACGGGGAGCTGTTTTTT
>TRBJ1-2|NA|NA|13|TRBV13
CASSQGGAGGYTF
TGTGCCAGCAGTCAAGGTGGGGCGGGAGGCTACACCTTC
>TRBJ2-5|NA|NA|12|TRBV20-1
CSASDGQRTQYF
TGCAGTGCTAGTGACGGCCAGCGGACCCAGTACTTC
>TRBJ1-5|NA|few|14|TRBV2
CASSESGRNQPQHF
TGTGCCAGCAGTGAGTCGGGTCGCAATCAGCCCCAGCATTTT
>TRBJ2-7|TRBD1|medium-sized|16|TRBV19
CASSYFRQGRSYEQYF
TGTGCCAGTAGTTATTTCCGACAGGGTCGCTCCTACGAGCAGTACTTC
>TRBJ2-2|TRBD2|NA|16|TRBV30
CAWSEASGRNGGELFF
TGTGCCTGGAGTGAGGCCAGCGGGAGAAATGGCGGGGAGCTGTTTTTT
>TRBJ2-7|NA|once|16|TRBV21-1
CASSPWGGAVPYEQYF
TGTGCCAGCAGCCCATGGGGGGGCGCGGTCCCCTACGAGCAGTACTTC
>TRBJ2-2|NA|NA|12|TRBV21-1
CASSPWSGELFF
TGTGCCAGCAGCCCATGGAGCGGGGAGCTGTTTTTT
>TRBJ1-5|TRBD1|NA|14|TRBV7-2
CASSPRQGNQPQHF
TGTGCCAGCAGCCCAAGACAGGGTAATCAGCCCCAGCATTTT
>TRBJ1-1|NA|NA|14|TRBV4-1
CASSRLGRGTEAFF
TGCGCCAGCAGCCGATTGGGGAGGGGGACTGAAGCTTTCTTT
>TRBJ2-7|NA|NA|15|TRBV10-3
CAPEGSLDQSYEQYF
TGTGCCCCTGAGGGAAGTCTTGATCAATCCTACGAGCAGTACTTC
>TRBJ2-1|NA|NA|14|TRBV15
CATSRGRSSDEQFF
TGTGCCACCAGCAGAGGTCGAAGTTCGGATGAGCAGTTCTTC
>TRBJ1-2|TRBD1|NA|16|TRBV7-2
CASSSGGAGGAYGYTF
TGTGCCAGCAGCTCAGGGGGGGCAGGGGGCGCCTATGGCTACACCTTC
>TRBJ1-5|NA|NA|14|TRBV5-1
CASSLAGLNQPQHF
TGCGCCAGCAGCTTGGCAGGGCTTAATCAGCCCCAGCATTTT
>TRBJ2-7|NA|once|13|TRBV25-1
CASSDGPLLEQYF
TGTGCCAGCAGTGATGGGCCTCTATTAGAGCAGTACTTC
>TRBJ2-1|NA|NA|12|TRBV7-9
CASGGASVEQFF
TGTGCCAGCGGGGGGGCTAGCGTCGAGCAGTTCTTC
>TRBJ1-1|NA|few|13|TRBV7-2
CASSSRWNTEAFF
TGTGCCAGCAGCTCCAGGTGGAACACTGAAGCTTTCTTT
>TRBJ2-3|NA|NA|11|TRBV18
CASLATDTQYF
TGTGCCAGCTTGGCAACAGATACGCAGTATTTT
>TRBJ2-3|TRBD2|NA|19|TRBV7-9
CASSSHPSGSNHITDTQYF
TGTGCCAGCAGCTCGCACCCTAGCGGGAGCAACCACATCACAGATACGCAGTATTTT
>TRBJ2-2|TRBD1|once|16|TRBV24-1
CATSDPDRDNTGELFF
TGTGCCACCAGTGACCCAGACAGGGACAACACCGGGGAGCTGTTTTTT
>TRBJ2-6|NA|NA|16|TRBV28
CASRKLRGSGANVLTF
TGTGCCAGCAGGAAACTGCGTGGCTCTGGGGCCAACGTCCTGACTTTC
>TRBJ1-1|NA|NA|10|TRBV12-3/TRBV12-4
CASSLAQTFF
TGTGCCAGCAGTTTAGCGCAGACTTTCTTT
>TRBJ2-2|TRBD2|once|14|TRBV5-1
CASRDGGDTGELFF
TGCGCCAGCAGAGACGGGGGGGACACCGGGGAGCTGTTTTTT
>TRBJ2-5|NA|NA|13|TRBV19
CASSISYQETQYF
TGTGCCAGTAGTATCTCGTACCAAGAGACCCAGTACTTC
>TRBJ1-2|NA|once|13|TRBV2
CASSGTGDSGYTF
TGTGCCAGCAGTGGGACGGGGGATAGTGGCTACACCTTC
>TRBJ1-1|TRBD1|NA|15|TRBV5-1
CASSLVTGAEGEAFF
TGCGCCAGCAGCTTGGTCACAGGGGCTGAGGGGGAAGCTTTCTTT
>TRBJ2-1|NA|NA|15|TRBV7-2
CASSPPGSSYNEQFF
TGTGCCAGCAGTCCCCCGGGAAGCTCCTACAATGAGCAGTTCTTC
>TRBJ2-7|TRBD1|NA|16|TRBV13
CASSPEQGVTPYEQYF
TGTGCCAGCAGCCCAGAACAGGGGGTCACGCCCTACGAGCAGTACTTC
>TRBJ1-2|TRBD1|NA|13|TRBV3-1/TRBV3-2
CASSQTGGLGYTF
TGTGCCAGCAGCCAAACAGGGGGCCTTGGCTACACCTTC
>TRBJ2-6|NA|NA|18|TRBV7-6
CASSLDTVSYSGANVLTF
TGTGCCAGCAGCTTGGATACAGTCTCCTACTCTGGGGCCAACGTCCTGACTTTC
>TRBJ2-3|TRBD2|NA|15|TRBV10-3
CAISDRLAPGNTQYF
TGTGCCATCAGTGACCGACTAGCTCCAGGGAATACGCAGTATTTT
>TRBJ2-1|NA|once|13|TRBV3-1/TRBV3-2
CASSQRGGNEQFF
TGTGCCAGCAGCCAAAGGGGGGGGAATGAGCAGTTCTTC
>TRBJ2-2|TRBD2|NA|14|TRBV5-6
CASLGGARTGELFF
TGTGCCAGCCTGGGAGGGGCGAGGACCGGGGAGCTGTTTTTT
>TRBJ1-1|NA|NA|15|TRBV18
CASSPNSGENTEAFF
TGTGCCAGCTCACCGAACTCAGGGGAGAACACTGAAGCTTTCTTT
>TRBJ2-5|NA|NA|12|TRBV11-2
CASSSLQETQYF
TGTGCCAGCAGCTCGCTGCAGGAGACCCAGTACTTC
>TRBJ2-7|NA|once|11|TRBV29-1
CSVVLAAEQYF
TGCAGCGTTGTTCTGGCGGCCGAGCAGTACTTC
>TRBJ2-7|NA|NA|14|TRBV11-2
CASSLIRQGYEQYF
TGTGCCAGCAGCTTAATCCGTCAGGGTTACGAGCAGTACTTC
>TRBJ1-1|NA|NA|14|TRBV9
CASSKQSQNTEAFF
TGTGCCAGCAGCAAACAGAGTCAGAACACTGAAGCTTTCTTT
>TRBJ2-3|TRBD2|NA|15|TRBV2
CASNKLAGSTDTQYF
TGTGCCAGCAACAAACTAGCGGGGAGCACAGATACGCAGTATTTT
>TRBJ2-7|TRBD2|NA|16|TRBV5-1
CASSLGTGGTTYEQYF
TGCGCCAGCAGCTTGGGAACGGGAGGCACAACCTACGAGCAGTACTTC
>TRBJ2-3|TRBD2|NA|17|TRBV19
CASSIGPWRGDTDTQYF
TGTGCCAGTAGTATAGGCCCTTGGCGGGGGGACACAGATACGCAGTATTTT
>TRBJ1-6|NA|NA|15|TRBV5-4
CASSPMRGRDSPLHF
TGTGCCAGCAGCCCGATGCGGGGTCGGGATTCACCCCTCCACTTT
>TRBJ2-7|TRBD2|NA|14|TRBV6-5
CASSSPTSLHEQYF
TGTGCCAGCAGTTCCCCGACTAGCCTTCACGAGCAGTACTTC
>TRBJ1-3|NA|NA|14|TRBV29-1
CSVGGGSKGNTIYF
TGCAGCGTGGGAGGGGGATCAAAAGGAAACACCATATATTTT
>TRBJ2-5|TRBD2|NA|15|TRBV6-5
CASSFVSGRQETQYF
TGTGCCAGCAGTTTCGTTAGCGGGAGACAAGAGACCCAGTACTTC
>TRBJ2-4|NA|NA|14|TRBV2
CASNFGLAKNIQYF
TGTGCCAGCAATTTCGGGTTAGCCAAAAACATTCAGTACTTC
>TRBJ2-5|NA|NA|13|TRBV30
CAWSPDSQETQYF
TGTGCCTGGAGTCCCGACAGCCAAGAGACCCAGTACTTC
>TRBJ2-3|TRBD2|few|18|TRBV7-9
CASSPKVRLAGRRDTQYF
TGTGCCAGCAGCCCTAAAGTGCGGCTAGCGGGGCGTAGAGATACGCAGTATTTT
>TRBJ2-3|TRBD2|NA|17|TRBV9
CASSSSGTSGSTDTQYF
TGTGCCAGCAGCTCTTCCGGGACTAGCGGTAGCACAGATACGCAGTATTTT
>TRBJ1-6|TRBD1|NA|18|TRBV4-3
CASSQELQGPNNNSPLHF
TGCGCCAGCAGCCAAGAGCTACAGGGGCCTAATAATAATTCACCCCTCCACTTT
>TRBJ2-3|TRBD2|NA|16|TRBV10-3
CAISQTIAGEGDTQYF
TGTGCCATCAGCCAGACCATAGCGGGAGAGGGAGATACGCAGTATTTT
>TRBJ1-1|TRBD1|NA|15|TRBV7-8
CASSSRDRENTEAFF
TGTGCCAGCAGCTCCCGGGACAGGGAGAACACTGAAGCTTTCTTT
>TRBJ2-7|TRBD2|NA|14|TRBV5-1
CASSSGSGRLEQYF
TGCGCCAGCAGCAGTGGTAGCGGGAGGTTAGAGCAGTACTTC
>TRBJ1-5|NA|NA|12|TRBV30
CACAGSGQPQHF
TGTGCCTGCGCAGGTTCCGGACAGCCCCAGCATTTT
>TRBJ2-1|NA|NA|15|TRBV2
CASRRRTDSSGEQFF
TGTGCCAGCAGGAGACGTACGGACTCGTCCGGTGAGCAGTTCTTC
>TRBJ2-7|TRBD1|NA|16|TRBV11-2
CASSLYGTGGRYEQYF
TGTGCCAGCAGCTTATACGGGACAGGGGGCAGGTACGAGCAGTACTTC
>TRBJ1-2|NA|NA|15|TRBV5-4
CASSLGGGANYGYTF
TGTGCCAGCAGCTTGGGTGGGGGGGCTAACTATGGCTACACCTTC
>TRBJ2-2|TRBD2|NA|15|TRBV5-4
CASSLGLAQTGELFF
TGTGCCAGCAGCTTGGGACTAGCGCAAACCGGGGAGCTGTTTTTT
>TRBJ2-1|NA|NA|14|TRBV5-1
CASSTGSSYNEQFF
TGCGCCAGCAGCACTGGTAGCTCCTACAATGAGCAGTTCTTC